This T cell receptor (beta chain) was obtained from a study of graft-versus-host responses after intestinal transplantation. Sequenced by immunoSEQ multiplex PCR; TCRdb stores in-frame clones only, minus some. The data show tens of thousands of clones, about 95% seen once. Germline values: CDR1 LNHDA, CDR2 SQIVND (reference sequence). The J segment lost 4 bases and the V segment lost 0 bases, leaving 11 bases of the junction unmatched. The CDR3 runs 17 residues. Remarks on this clone: Its antigen is as yet unknown.

Findings of the study overall: Allografts from individuals with graft-donor T cell macrochimerism displayed high graft-versus-host to host-versus-graft clonal ratios. The authors found GvH clones in recipient marrow, some appearing first in ileum or blood.

The source is a human donor who was the organ donor for an intestinal transplant. Sequences were derived from unstimulated CD8+ T cells sorted from spleen or lymph node cells, sampled before transplant. V and J are TRBV19 and TRBJ1-2; 7 nucleotides agree with TRBD1. In DNA, the CDR3 is TGTGCCAGTAGTATAGAGGAGGTCAGGGGGGCCGTCTATGGCTACACCTTC. Amino acids: CASSIEEVRGAVYGYTF.